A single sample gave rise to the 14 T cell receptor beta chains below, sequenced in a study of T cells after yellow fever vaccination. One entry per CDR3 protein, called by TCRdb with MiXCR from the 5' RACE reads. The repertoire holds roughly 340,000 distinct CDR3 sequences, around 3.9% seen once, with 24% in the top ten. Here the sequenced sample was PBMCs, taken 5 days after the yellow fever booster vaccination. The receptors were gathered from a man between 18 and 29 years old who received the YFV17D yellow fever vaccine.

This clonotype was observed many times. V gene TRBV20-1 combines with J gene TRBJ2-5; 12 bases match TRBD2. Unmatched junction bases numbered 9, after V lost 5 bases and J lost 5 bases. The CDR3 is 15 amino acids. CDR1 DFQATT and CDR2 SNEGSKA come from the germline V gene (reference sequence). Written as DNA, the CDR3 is TGCAGTGCTGCCCTAGCGGGGGGGCCTCAGGAGACCCAGTACTTC. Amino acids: CSAALAGGPQETQYF.

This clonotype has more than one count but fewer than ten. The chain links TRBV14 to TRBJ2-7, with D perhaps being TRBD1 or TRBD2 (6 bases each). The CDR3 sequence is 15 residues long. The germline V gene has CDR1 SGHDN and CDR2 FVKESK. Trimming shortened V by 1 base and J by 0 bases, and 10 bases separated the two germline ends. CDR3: CASSQVRGPSYEQYF. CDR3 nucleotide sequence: TGTGCCAGCAGCCAAGTACGGGGGCCCTCCTACGAGCAGTACTTC.

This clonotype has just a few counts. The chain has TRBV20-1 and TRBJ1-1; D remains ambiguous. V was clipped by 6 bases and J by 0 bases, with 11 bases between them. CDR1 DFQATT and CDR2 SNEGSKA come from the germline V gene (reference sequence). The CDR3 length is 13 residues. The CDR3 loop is CSAVPDMNTEAFF. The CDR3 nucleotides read TGCAGTGCGGTCCCTGACATGAACACTGAAGCTTTCTTT.

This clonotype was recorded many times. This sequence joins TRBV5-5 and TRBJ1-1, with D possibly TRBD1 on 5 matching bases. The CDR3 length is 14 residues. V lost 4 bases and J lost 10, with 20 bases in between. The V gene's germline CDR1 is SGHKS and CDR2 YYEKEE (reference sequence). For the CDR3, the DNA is TGTGCCAGCAGCAACCTGGGCGGGGGGGAGAGAGCTTTCTTT. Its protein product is CASSNLGGGERAFF.

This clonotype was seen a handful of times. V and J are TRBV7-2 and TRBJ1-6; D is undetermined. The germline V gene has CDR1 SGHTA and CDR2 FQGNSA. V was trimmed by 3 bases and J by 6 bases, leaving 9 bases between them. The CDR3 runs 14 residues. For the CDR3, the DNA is TGTGCCAGCAGCTTGTATCAGGCTAATTCACCCCTCCACTTT. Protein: CASSLYQANSPLHF.

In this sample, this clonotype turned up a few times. CDR3 amino acids: CASSPPRLGRTDTQYF. CDR3 nucleotides: TGTGCCAGCTCACCACCCCGACTAGGACGCACAGATACGCAGTATTTT. This chain uses TRBV18 with TRBJ2-3; D is perhaps TRBD2 (6 bases). From germline, CDR1 is KGHSH and CDR2 LQKENI. The CDR3 sequence is 16 residues long. Trimming stripped 0 bases from V and 1 base from J, with 11 bases between.

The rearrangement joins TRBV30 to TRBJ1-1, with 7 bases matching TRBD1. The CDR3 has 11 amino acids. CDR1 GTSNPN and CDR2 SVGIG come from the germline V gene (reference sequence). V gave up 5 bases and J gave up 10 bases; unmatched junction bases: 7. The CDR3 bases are TGTGCCTGGTCCCAGGGGGGTAGAGCTTTCTTT. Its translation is CAWSQGGRAFF.

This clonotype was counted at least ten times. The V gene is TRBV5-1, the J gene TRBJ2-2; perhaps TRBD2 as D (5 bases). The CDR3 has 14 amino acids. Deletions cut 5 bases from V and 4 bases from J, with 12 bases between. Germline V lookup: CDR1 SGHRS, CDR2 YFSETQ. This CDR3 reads CASRREMVTGELFF. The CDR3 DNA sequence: TGCGCCAGCAGGAGGGAGATGGTCACCGGGGAGCTGTTTTTT.

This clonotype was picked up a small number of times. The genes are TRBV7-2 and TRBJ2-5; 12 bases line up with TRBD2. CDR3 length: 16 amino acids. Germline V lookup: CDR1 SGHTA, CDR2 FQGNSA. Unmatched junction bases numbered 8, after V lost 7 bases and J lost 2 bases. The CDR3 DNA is TGTGCCAGCAACCCAACTAGCGGGGGGCAACAAGAGACCCAGTACTTC. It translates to CASNPTSGGQQETQYF.

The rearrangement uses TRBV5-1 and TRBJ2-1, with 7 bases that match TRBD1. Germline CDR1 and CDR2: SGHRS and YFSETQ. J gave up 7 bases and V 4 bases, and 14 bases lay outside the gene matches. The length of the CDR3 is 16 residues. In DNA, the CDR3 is TGCGCCAGCAGCCTACTGGAGACAGGGCCGGGGAATGAGCAGTTCTTC. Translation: CASSLLETGPGNEQFF.

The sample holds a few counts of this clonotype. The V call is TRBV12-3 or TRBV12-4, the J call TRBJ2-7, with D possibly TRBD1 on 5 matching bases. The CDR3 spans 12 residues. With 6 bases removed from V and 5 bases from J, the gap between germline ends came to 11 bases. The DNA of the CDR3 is TGTGCCAGCAGAATCGACAGACACGAGCAGTACTTC. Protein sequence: CASRIDRHEQYF.

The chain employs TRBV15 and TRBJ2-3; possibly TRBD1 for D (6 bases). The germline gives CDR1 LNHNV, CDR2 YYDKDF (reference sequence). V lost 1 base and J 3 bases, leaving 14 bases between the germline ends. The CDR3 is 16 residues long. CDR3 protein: CATSRVPIQGTDTQYF. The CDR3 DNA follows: TGTGCCACCAGCAGAGTTCCGATACAGGGTACAGATACGCAGTATTTT.

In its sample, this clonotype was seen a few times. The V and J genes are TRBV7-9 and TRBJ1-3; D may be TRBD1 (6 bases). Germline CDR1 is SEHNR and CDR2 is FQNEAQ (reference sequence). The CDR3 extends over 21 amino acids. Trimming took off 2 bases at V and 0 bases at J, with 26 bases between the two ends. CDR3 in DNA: TGTGCCAGCAGCTTATTCGGATACCCCGTAGGACAGAGCTACTCTGGAAACACCATATATTTT. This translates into CASSLFGYPVGQSYSGNTIYF.

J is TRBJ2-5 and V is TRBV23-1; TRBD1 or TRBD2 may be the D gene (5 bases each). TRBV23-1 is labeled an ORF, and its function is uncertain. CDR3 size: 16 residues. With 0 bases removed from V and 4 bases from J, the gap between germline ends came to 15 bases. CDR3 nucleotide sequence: TGCGCCAGCAGTCAATCGAGGGGAAGACAGAGAGAGACCCAGTACTTC. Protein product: CASSQSRGRQRETQYF.